This TCR beta chain was recorded in a study of CD8 T cells in ankylosing spondylitis. Study results and caveats: Earlier studies detected some motif variants in reactive arthritis synovial fluid and blood. Reportedly, significant enrichment of disease-linked clones occurred in matched ankylosing spondylitis synovial fluid. Clones that were linked to disease were CD8+ and were relatively rare in peripheral blood. Ankylosing spondylitis blood seemed to carry a telltale TCR beta motif made of under 10 highly homologous variants.

V shed 3 bases, J shed 4 bases, and the junction held 6 bases outside the gene matches. The CDR3 consists of 18 residues. Germline CDR1 DFQATT, CDR2 SNEGSKA (reference sequence). This clonotype was seen a few times. Antigen unknown. Preparation of TCR beta libraries was done by quantitative 5'-RACE with molecular barcodes. TCRdb reprocessed the 5' RACE reads with MiXCR, giving one entry per CDR3 protein. The sample lists about 750,000 distinct CDR3 sequences; 15% to 20% were seen once. V usage is TRBV20-1 and J usage is TRBJ2-6, with 16 bases that match TRBD2. Material: blood, either unsorted or a sorted T cell fraction (not recorded which). The receptor was isolated from a male donor with ankylosing spondylitis. In DNA, the CDR3 is TGCAGTGCTAGCGCGGGACTAGCGGGAGGGGGAGGGGCCAACGTCCTGACTTTC. Protein sequence: CSASAGLAGGGGANVLTF.